These T cell receptor beta chains were read from a single sample in a study of radiotherapy plus CTLA-4 blockade in lung cancer. The data were produced by immunoSEQ multiplex PCR, yet TCRdb's version contains in-frame clones alone and is incomplete. The data hold over 100,000 clones, with 81% observed a single time. The sequences come from peripheral blood, collected from a patient treated with radiotherapy plus ipilimumab. The receptors were sampled from a human donor with non-small cell lung cancer that progressed on radiotherapy plus ipilimumab. Some clones in this sample may be carry-over from other donors' samples. CDR3s include the opening cysteine and the closing phenylalanine or tryptophan. The D gene is left open where the match is weak. Size values are once, few and many counts, or a class for expanded clones, and some rows have none.

clone size,J gene,D gene,V gene,CDR3 protein,CDR3 DNA
-,TRBJ1-3,-,TRBV6-5,CASSYLGQGNTIYF,TGTGCCAGCAGTTACCTAGGACAGGGAAACACCATATATTTT
-,TRBJ1-1,TRBD1,TRBV18,CASSQQHGQGPGTEAFF,TGTGCCAGCTCACAACAACACGGACAGGGTCCGGGTACTGAAGCTTTCTTT
-,TRBJ2-7,TRBD1,TRBV5-1,CASSLSGTANYEQYF,TGCGCCAGCAGCTTATCAGGGACAGCGAACTACGAGCAGTACTTC
-,TRBJ2-5,TRBD2,TRBV4-1,CASSQDGGATKETQYF,TGCGCCAGCAGCCAAGACGGGGGGGCTACAAAAGAGACCCAGTACTTC
-,TRBJ1-1,-,TRBV15,CATSRDQWTEAFF,TGTGCCACCAGCAGAGATCAGTGGACTGAAGCTTTCTTT
-,TRBJ1-5,TRBD1,TRBV2,CASSGPGQEMNNQPQHF,TGTGCCAGCAGTGGACCGGGACAGGAAATGAACAATCAGCCCCAGCATTTT
-,TRBJ2-5,TRBD2,TRBV5-4,CASSLKASGGAGETQYF,TGTGCCAGCAGCTTGAAGGCTAGCGGGGGGGCTGGGGAGACCCAGTACTTC
few,TRBJ2-3,TRBD2,TRBV7-9,CASSLGLTGGHSSTDTQYF,TGTGCCAGCAGCTTAGGGCTTACGGGAGGACATTCTAGCACAGATACGCAGTATTTT
-,TRBJ1-2,-,TRBV18,CASSPMERAAGYTF,TGTGCCAGCTCACCGATGGAGCGGGCTGCGGGCTACACCTTC
-,TRBJ1-1,-,TRBV11-2,CASSPRAGTANTEAFF,TGTGCCAGCAGCCCTCGGGCGGGGACCGCCAACACTGAAGCTTTCTTT
-,TRBJ1-2,-,TRBV6-1,CASRLGQIDYGYTF,TGTGCCAGCAGACTGGGACAAATTGACTATGGCTACACCTTC
-,TRBJ1-2,-,TRBV19,CASQDLTVGGYTF,TGTGCCTCCCAGGACCTGACGGTCGGTGGCTACACCTTC
-,TRBJ1-6,-,TRBV6-6,CASSRNSPLHF,TGTGCCAGCAGCAGAAATTCACCCCTCCACTTT
few,TRBJ2-5,-,TRBV7-8,CASSLGRTQYF,TGTGCCAGCAGCTTGGGGCGGACCCAGTACTTC
-,TRBJ1-6,-,TRBV7-2,CASSLSTGNSPLHF,TGTGCCAGCAGCTTAAGTACAGGGAATTCACCCCTCCACTTT
-,TRBJ2-2,-,TRBV19,CASSITWGADTGELFF,TGTGCCAGTAGTATTACCTGGGGGGCCGACACCGGGGAGCTGTTTTTT
-,TRBJ1-6,-,TRBV7-9,CASSLPGQNNSPLHF,TGTGCCAGCAGCTTACCTGGCCAAAACAATTCACCCCTCCACTTT
few,TRBJ1-6,-,TRBV6-1,CASSDLLGSPLHF,TGTGCCAGCAGTGACCTACTTGGTTCACCCCTCCACTTT
-,TRBJ2-2,-,TRBV5-1,CASSLKPAANTGELFF,TGCGCCAGCAGCTTGAAACCCGCGGCGAACACCGGGGAGCTGTTTTTT
-,TRBJ2-3,TRBD2,TRBV29-1,CSVLGWATSGEGRTDTQYF,TGCAGCGTCCTAGGGTGGGCGACTAGCGGGGAAGGCAGGACAGATACGCAGTATTTT
-,TRBJ2-5,-,TRBV6-1,CASMGQGRQETQYF,TGTGCCAGCATGGGGCAGGGACGCCAAGAGACCCAGTACTTC
-,TRBJ1-4,-,TRBV28,CASSSTGAGDEKLFF,TGTGCCAGCAGCTCAACGGGGGCAGGGGATGAAAAACTGTTTTTT
-,TRBJ1-3,-,TRBV30,CAWRKTGFTIYF,TGTGCCTGGAGAAAAACGGGCTTCACCATATATTTT
few,TRBJ1-3,-,TRBV5-6,CASSLGLSGNTIYF,TGTGCCAGCAGCCTGGGGTTGTCCGGAAACACCATATATTTT
-,TRBJ2-5,-,TRBV5-8,CASSLVLGVREQYF,TGTGCCAGCAGCTTGGTGCTGGGGGTTCGGGAGCAGTACTTC
-,TRBJ2-5,-,TRBV7-6,CASSLGRTGLGAGEQETQYF,TGTGCCAGCAGCTTAGGAAGGACAGGGTTGGGAGCGGGGGAGCAAGAGACCCAGTACTTC
few,TRBJ1-2,-,TRBV28,CASSFPTANVGYGYTF,TGTGCCAGCAGTTTTCCGACAGCAAACGTGGGCTATGGCTACACCTTC
-,TRBJ2-7,-,TRBV30,CAWRIGPGNEQYF,TGTGCCTGGAGAATCGGGCCAGGGAACGAGCAGTACTTC
-,TRBJ2-5,-,TRBV6-1,CASSGGRAWQETQYF,TGTGCCAGCAGCGGAGGGCGCGCTTGGCAAGAGACCCAGTACTTC
-,TRBJ2-7,TRBD1,TRBV9,CASSPYRTGFYYEQYF,TGTGCCAGCAGCCCCTACAGGACAGGGTTTTACTACGAGCAGTACTTC
-,TRBJ2-5,-,TRBV2,CASSENRDQETQYF,TGTGCCAGCAGTGAAAACAGGGACCAAGAGACCCAGTACTTC
-,TRBJ1-3,-,TRBV28,CASIERRGSGNTIYF,TGTGCCAGCATAGAGAGACGGGGATCTGGAAACACCATATATTTT
-,TRBJ1-1,-,TRBV11-3,CASGLGGNTEAFF,TGTGCCAGCGGCCTTGGGGGGAACACTGAAGCTTTCTTT
-,TRBJ2-7,-,TRBV5-4,CASSLSDRGNEQYF,TGTGCCAGCAGCTTGTCAGACCGGGGGAACGAGCAGTACTTC
-,TRBJ1-5,TRBD1,TRBV10-3,CAISETGAGQPQHF,TGTGCCATCAGTGAGACAGGGGCAGGTCAGCCCCAGCATTTT
few,TRBJ1-5,-,TRBV5-6,CASSKQVNQPQHF,TGTGCCAGCAGCAAACAGGTCAATCAGCCCCAGCATTTT
-,TRBJ2-5,TRBD1,TRBV9,CASSVRTGRQETQYF,TGTGCCAGCAGCGTACGGACAGGGCGACAAGAGACCCAGTACTTC
few,TRBJ1-5,-,TRBV10-2,CASSESRRANQPQHF,TGCGCCAGCAGTGAGTCGCGGAGGGCAAATCAGCCCCAGCATTTT
-,TRBJ2-7,-,TRBV6-1,CASREQETSYEQYF,TGTGCCAGCAGGGAACAAGAAACAAGTTACGAGCAGTACTTC
-,TRBJ1-2,-,TRBV9,CASSSLGGIYGYTF,TGTGCCAGCAGCTCCTTGGGAGGCATCTATGGCTACACCTTC
few,TRBJ2-7,-,TRBV19,CASGEQGRGSEQYF,TGTGCCAGTGGGGAACAGGGGCGGGGGAGCGAGCAGTACTTC
-,TRBJ2-1,TRBD2,TRBV18,CASSPPGLAGGDNEQFF,TGTGCCAGCTCACCACCGGGACTAGCGGGGGGGGACAATGAGCAGTTCTTC
-,TRBJ2-7,-,TRBV15,CATSREFQVSYEQYF,TGTGCCACCAGCAGAGAATTCCAGGTCTCCTACGAGCAGTACTTC
once,TRBJ1-4,-,TRBV5-1,CASSLNPQGANEKLFF,TGCGCCAGCAGCTTGAACCCGCAGGGAGCCAATGAAAAACTGTTTTTT